This record covers a single TCR beta chain. Its antigen specificity is not known. Qualities for individual bases were not recorded, and no much larger clone is one base off. This specimen belongs to a study of OX40 agonist ivuxolimab in advanced cancers. Regarding the research as a whole: Ivuxolimab was a fully human IgG2 agonistic monoclonal antibody targeting the costimulatory receptor OX40 (CD134). The paper covers the monotherapy dose-escalation part of the phase I ivuxolimab trial, which included N of about 50 patients. In the dose-escalation cohort, roughly four fifths of patients were male, and the mean age was approximately 60 years, with a range of about 20 to 90. Intravenous ivuxolimab was administered to patients every 2 weeks at six dose levels: 0.01, 0.1, 0.3, 1.5, 3 and 10 mg/kg. Partial responses were achieved by three dose-escalation patients, of whom one had hepatocellular carcinoma and two had cutaneous melanoma. The purpose of peripheral TCRbeta sequencing was to test whether ivuxolimab changed TCR sequence diversity and led to clonal T-cell expansion. Patients were allowed to have had prior anti-PD-1, anti-PD-L1 or anti-CTLA-4 therapy, and around 40% of the dose-escalation patients had previously received checkpoint inhibitors. Among the roughly 50 dose-escalation patients, some 20 had hepatocellular carcinoma, approximately 15 melanoma, 9 renal cell carcinoma and 9 head and neck cancer.

Study-level results and caveats: In the 0.1-3.0 mg/kg groups, partial responders had among the lowest normalized peripheral clonal expansion, particularly in CD8+ T cells. The antigen specificity of the clonally expanded peripheral T cells was not determined. Low levels of normalized T-cell clonal expansion were also seen in some patients who did not respond. At doses from 0.1 to 3.0 mg/kg, clonal expansion was seen in both CD4+ and CD8+ blood T cells between baseline and week 6. After ivuxolimab, CD8+ T cells had more expanded clones than CD4+ T cells on average.

The trial excluded patients who had a history of autoimmune disease or were on systemic immunosuppression. Peripheral blood for TCR sequencing was collected from all dose cohorts at baseline, on cycle 4 day 1, and on cycle 7 day 1. The samples were drawn from a first-in-human, open-label, multicenter phase I dose-escalation trial of ivuxolimab. Adults with locally advanced or metastatic melanoma, renal cell carcinoma, hepatocellular carcinoma or head and neck squamous cell carcinoma were enrolled in the trial. CD4+ and CD8+ T cells were sorted separately from peripheral blood before TCR sequencing. For sequencing of the TCRbeta CDR3 region, genomic DNA was extracted from the sorted cells. The immunoSEQ Assay was used for sequencing of TCRbeta CDR3 regions. TCRdb re-hosts the immuneACCESS table, in-frame sequences only. Its copies lack some clones; in the studies checked, an unresolved V gene accounts for under half of them, and the cause for the rest is not known. This sample gives under 20,000 clones in total; roughly 60% of them show up just once. Roughly 9.1% of the sample comes from the top ten.

The clonotype originates from an adult with an advanced solid tumor such as melanoma, head and neck, liver or kidney cancer. Sequences were derived from CD4+ or CD8+ T cells sorted from blood, sampled in a trial of the OX40 agonist ivuxolimab.

The base sequence is TGTGCCAGCAGAGATTCGGCGAGGTCCTACGAGCAGTACTTC. It translates to CASRDSARSYEQYF. This sequence uses TRBV6-1 and TRBJ2-7, with an unclear D gene assignment. The trim is 6 bases for V and 1 base for J, with a gap of 13 bases between the germline ends. In the germline V gene, CDR1 corresponds to MNHNS and CDR2 to SASEGT. Including the terminal cysteine and phenylalanine, the CDR3 comprises 14 residues. Of all the DNA, just the CDR3 is kept, 42 bases in frame from base 1.